This TCR beta chain emerged from a study of blood T cell repertoires in COVID-19. The overall study: Spain, Italy and the United States supplied samples that represented acute and convalescent COVID-19. Nucleic acid was either cDNA or gDNA, and it came from T cells, B-cell-depleted T cells, or PBMCs.

V lost 1 base and J 4 bases, leaving 8 bases between the germline ends. Germline loops: CDR1 SGHAT, CDR2 FQNNGV. The CDR3 contains 15 residues. This clone was picked up a small number of times. Authors' processing steps: The assay estimated nucleated cells by amplifying reference gene primers. Assay used: immunoSEQ multiplex PCR; TCRdb lists only in-frame clones, some missing. D and trimming come from the DNA, and the V and J calls and clone size come from that table. Here the sample spans 89,000 or so clones, more than 75% being singletons. Sequenced: peripheral blood. The chain has TRBV11-2 and TRBJ1-6; D may be TRBD1 (6 bases). The sequence derives from a man aged 45-65 years with active COVID-19. The CDR3 DNA sequence: TGTGCCAGCAGCTTAGTACAGGGTTATAATTCACCCCTCCACTTT. It yields the protein CASSLVQGYNSPLHF.